This T cell receptor beta chain was recovered during a study of cytomegalovirus exposure and HLA in healthy donors. 13 Jbeta primers and 60 Vbeta primers were used for the PCR. Profiling relied on immunoSEQ multiplex PCR, and the TCRdb table lists in-frame clones only, not all of them. The sample shows 80,000 to 130,000 clones, around three quarters of them seen only once. The CDR3 length is 14 residues. V gave up 0 bases and J gave up 4 bases, with 8 bases separating them. CDR1 and CDR2 (germline): SGHRS, YFSETQ. A few counts support this clone. The TCR originated in a female donor in good health and CMV-seropositive. The sample consisted of PBMCs. The chain joins TRBV5-1 to TRBJ2-1; possible D gene TRBD2, 5 bases. The CDR3 region is CASSLGGPYNEQFF. The CDR3 coding sequence is TGCGCCAGCAGCTTGGGCGGGCCGTACAATGAGCAGTTCTTC.